Below are 20 T cell receptor beta chains sequenced from a single sample in a study of T-cell memory formation after mild COVID-19. TCRdb re-analysed the 5' RACE reads in MiXCR, keeping a single row per CDR3 protein. The sample shows about 350,000 distinct CDR3 sequences, around 27% of them seen only once. Sequencing used PBMCs or a T cell subset sorted from them (not recorded which). These receptors came from an adult woman who had mild COVID-19 (a few samples of this study predate the infection). Cell type and time point are not known.

The chain recombines TRBV7-8 with TRBJ2-1; 7 bases map to TRBD2. Germline loops: CDR1 SGHVS, CDR2 FQNEAQ. The V and J ends lost 0 bases and 9 bases, in that order; junction bases with no gene match: 5. The CDR3 spans 14 residues. The chain's CDR3 is CASSLAGGYFEQFF. CDR3 DNA sequence: TGTGCCAGCAGCTTAGCGGGAGGGTACTTTGAGCAGTTCTTC.

This chain links TRBV11-3 with TRBJ1-1; 10 bases are shared with TRBD1. This CDR3 region has 20 residues. The germline V gene encodes CDR1 SGHNT and CDR2 YENEEA. V was pared by 5 bases and J by 4 bases, with 22 bases of the junction left unmatched. The CDR3 DNA reads TGTGCCAGCAGCCTCCGACCACCACGGGACAGGGGAAGGAGGGGCACTGAAGCTTTCTTT. Its translation: CASSLRPPRDRGRRGTEAFF. Full variable domain (remainder filled in from reference TRBV11-3 and TRBJ1-1): EAGVVQSPRYKIIEKKQPVAFWCNPISGHNTLYWYLQNLGQGPELLIRYENEEAVDDSQLPKDRFSAERLKGVDSTLKIQPAELGDSAVYLCASSLRPPRDRGRRGTEAFFGQGTRLTVV.

V and J are TRBV5-1 and TRBJ2-5; D perhaps matches TRBD1 (6 bases). Trimming took off 2 bases at V and 1 base at J, with 9 bases between the two ends. The CDR3 covers 14 residues. CDR1 and CDR2 (germline): SGHRS, YFSETQ. CDR3 DNA sequence: TGCGCCAGCAGCTTTACCAGGGGCCAAGAGACCCAGTACTTC. Translation gives CASSFTRGQETQYF.

The gene calls are TRBV7-2 and TRBJ2-5; 11 nucleotides agree with TRBD2. The CDR3 has 17 amino acids. The ends lost 3 bases at V and 1 base at J; junction bases unmatched: 7. Germline-derived CDR1 and CDR2 are SGHTA and FQGNSA. In DNA form, the CDR3 reads TGTGCCAGCAGCTTGGGGTGGACTAGCGGGCCCCAAGAGACCCAGTACTTC. It codes for CASSLGWTSGPQETQYF.

This clonotype was detected a few times. The chain has TRBV11-2 and TRBJ2-7; D perhaps matches TRBD1 (5 bases). The germline V gene has CDR1 SGHAT and CDR2 FQNNGV. This CDR3 is 13 amino acids long. V was cut by 2 bases and J by 5 bases, with 10 bases left in between. The CDR3 sequence: CASSLSRAHEQYF. CDR3 coding DNA: TGTGCCAGCAGCTTAAGCAGGGCCCACGAGCAGTACTTC.

This clonotype turned up a few times. This chain uses TRBV5-5 with TRBJ2-5; no reliable D call. The CDR3 totals 14 residues. The V end lost 0 bases, the J end lost 5 bases, and 11 bases lay between the germline ends. The germline V gene encodes CDR1 SGHKS and CDR2 YYEKEE (reference sequence). The CDR3 is CASSLGLLVETQYF. CDR3 coding DNA: TGTGCCAGCAGCTTGGGACTTCTTGTGGAGACCCAGTACTTC.

This clonotype was recorded a few times. The chain employs TRBV7-8 and TRBJ2-1; 7 bases align to TRBD2. The CDR3 runs to 16 residues. Germline V gene lookup returns CDR1 SGHVS and CDR2 FQNEAQ. V shed 5 bases, J shed 4 bases, and the junction held 11 bases outside the gene matches. CDR3 sequence (DNA): TGTGCCAGCAGCCTGGCTGGCGGCGGGAGTTACAATGAGCAGTTCTTC. Amino acid sequence: CASSLAGGGSYNEQFF. Full variable domain (rest looked up from reference TRBV7-8 and TRBJ2-1): GAGVSQSPRYKVAKRGQDVALRCDPISGHVSLFWYQQALGQGPEFLTYFQNEAQLDKSGLPSDRFFAERPEGSVSTLKIQRTQQEDSAVYLCASSLAGGGSYNEQFFGPGTRLTVL.

As concerns this clonotype: A junction end diverges from the germline sequence, so it may reflect a read error. The chain employs TRBV7-2 and TRBJ1-3; D perhaps matches TRBD1 (5 bases). Germline V gives CDR1 SGHTA, CDR2 FQGNSA. CDR3 length: 17 residues. The CDR3 protein is CASSFQPGRNSGNTIYF. The CDR3 coding sequence is TGTGCCAGCAGCTTCCAACCGGGACGGAACTCTGGAAACACTATATATTTT.

This clonotype was counted only a few times. The rearrangement links TRBV7-6 to TRBJ2-3; D gene unclear. This CDR3 spans 17 amino acids. The V end was cut by 0 bases, the J end by 6 bases, with 19 bases between. Germline CDR1 SGHVS, CDR2 FNYEAQ. CDR3 residues: CASSLAPPEPIGDTQYF. The CDR3 DNA sequence: TGTGCCAGCAGCTTAGCGCCCCCGGAGCCTATCGGGGATACGCAGTATTTT.

The chain couples TRBV5-1 to TRBJ2-7; 9 nucleotides align to TRBD1. Germline values: CDR1 SGHRS, CDR2 YFSETQ. The length of the CDR3 is 15 residues. V lost 4 bases, J lost 4 bases, and 9 bases stayed unmatched. The CDR3 spells CASSITGGQLYEQYF. CDR3 DNA sequence: TGCGCCAGCAGCATAACAGGGGGCCAGCTTTACGAGCAGTACTTC.

The chain carries TRBV2 and TRBJ2-1; the D is unclear. The CDR3 length is 15 residues. The germline V gene has CDR1 SNHLY and CDR2 FYNNEI. V was pared by 6 bases and J by 8 bases, with 20 bases between. The DNA for the CDR3 is TGTGCCAGCAGAGCTCAGCCCTTGGGGTATTATGAGCAGTTCTTC. Encoded protein: CASRAQPLGYYEQFF.

This clonotype was found a few times. Germline and junction disagree at one end, which may indicate a read error. J is TRBJ2-1 and V is TRBV6-5; D remains unclear. Per the germline V gene, CDR1 is MNHEY and CDR2 is SVGAGI. The length of the CDR3 is 11 residues. CDR3 sequence reads: CTFRRYNEQFF. In nucleotides, the CDR3 is TGCACCTTCAGACGGTACAATGAGCAGTTCTTC.

The rearrangement uses TRBV6-2 or TRBV6-3 and TRBJ2-1; 15 bases line up with TRBD2. This CDR3 has 16 residues. Germline CDR1 MNHEY, CDR2 SVGEGT. V trimming: 5 bases; J trimming: 7 bases; junction bases outside the gene matches: 6. Written as DNA, the CDR3 is TGTGCCAGCAGTAACCGGACTAGCGGGAGGGGGAATGAGCAGTTCTTC. Translated, it gives CASSNRTSGRGNEQFF.

This clonotype was recorded a few times. The rearrangement joins TRBV5-6 to TRBJ2-5, with 7 bases matching TRBD1. Per the germline V gene, CDR1 is SGHDT and CDR2 is YYEEEE. CDR3 size: 13 residues. Trimming removed 5 bases from V and 5 bases from J; junction bases left unmatched: 6. CDR3 sequence reads: CASSPTGSETQYF. Written as DNA, the CDR3 is TGTGCCAGCAGTCCGACAGGGTCGGAGACCCAGTACTTC.

This clonotype was counted between two and nine times. V gene TRBV7-8 combines with J gene TRBJ2-1; no reliable D call. V gave up 2 bases and J gave up 8 bases, with 13 bases separating them. Germline V gives CDR1 SGHVS, CDR2 FQNEAQ. This CDR3 has 14 amino acids. The CDR3 nucleotides read TGTGCCAGCAGCTTATTTGTCTCGATCTATGAGCAGTTCTTC. This encodes CASSLFVSIYEQFF. The variable domain in full, completed from reference TRBV7-8 and TRBJ2-1, reads GAGVSQSPRYKVAKRGQDVALRCDPISGHVSLFWYQQALGQGPEFLTYFQNEAQLDKSGLPSDRFFAERPEGSVSTLKIQRTQQEDSAVYLCASSLFVSIYEQFFGPGTRLTVL.

This clonotype was found a few times. V and J are TRBV29-1 and TRBJ2-7; D unclear. The V gene's germline CDR1 is SQVTM and CDR2 ANQGSEA. The CDR3 has 12 residues. V was clipped by 4 bases and J by 2 bases, with 9 bases between them. CDR3 DNA sequence: TGCAGCGTTGTGGTTACGGCCTACGAGCAGTACTTC. Protein: CSVVVTAYEQYF.

This clonotype was found a few times. The chain has TRBV9 and TRBJ2-1; D is unresolved. Deletions cut 4 bases from V and 7 bases from J, with 15 bases between. Germline-derived CDR1 and CDR2 are SGDLS and YYNGEE. This CDR3 has 14 residues. CDR3 sequence: CASSLETPSNEQFF. As DNA, the CDR3 is TGTGCCAGCAGCTTAGAGACCCCTAGTAATGAGCAGTTCTTC.

The J gene is TRBJ1-6, the V gene TRBV7-9; perhaps TRBD1 as D (6 bases). Between the trimmed V and J ends, which lost 1 base and 7 bases, there was a span of 11 bases. This CDR3 region has 15 residues. Germline V gives CDR1 SEHNR, CDR2 FQNEAQ (reference sequence). Here the CDR3 reads CASSLGRTVNSPLHF. CDR3 DNA sequence: TGTGCCAGCAGCTTAGGCCGGACAGTCAATTCACCCCTCCACTTT.

The chain combines TRBV6-1 with TRBJ2-2; unclear D gene. CDR3 size: 15 residues. V was pared by 11 bases and J by 4 bases, with 20 bases between. Looked up from germline, CDR1 is MNHNS and CDR2 is SASEGT. CDR3 bases: TGTGCCGCCCACGGAAGCAGCTCTCTCACCGGGGAGCTGTTTTTT. It is translated as CAAHGSSSLTGELFF.

This clonotype was counted between two and nine times. The genes are TRBV7-2 and TRBJ2-7; D is perhaps TRBD1 (6 bases). CDR3 length equals 15 residues. Germline CDR1 reads SGHTA; CDR2 reads FQGNSA. V was clipped by 2 bases and J by 4 bases, with 15 bases between them. The CDR3 loop is CASSLRTAGAYEQYF. The CDR3, as DNA: TGTGCCAGCAGCTTAAGGACAGCCGGAGCATACGAGCAGTACTTC. The full variable domain, in which reference TRBV7-2 and TRBJ2-7 provide the parts outside the CDR3, is GAGVSQSPSNKVTEKGKDVELRCDPISGHTALYWYRQSLGQGLEFLIYFQGNSAPDKSGLPSDRFSAERTGGSVSTLTIQRTQQEDSAVYLCASSLRTAGAYEQYFGPGTRLTVT.